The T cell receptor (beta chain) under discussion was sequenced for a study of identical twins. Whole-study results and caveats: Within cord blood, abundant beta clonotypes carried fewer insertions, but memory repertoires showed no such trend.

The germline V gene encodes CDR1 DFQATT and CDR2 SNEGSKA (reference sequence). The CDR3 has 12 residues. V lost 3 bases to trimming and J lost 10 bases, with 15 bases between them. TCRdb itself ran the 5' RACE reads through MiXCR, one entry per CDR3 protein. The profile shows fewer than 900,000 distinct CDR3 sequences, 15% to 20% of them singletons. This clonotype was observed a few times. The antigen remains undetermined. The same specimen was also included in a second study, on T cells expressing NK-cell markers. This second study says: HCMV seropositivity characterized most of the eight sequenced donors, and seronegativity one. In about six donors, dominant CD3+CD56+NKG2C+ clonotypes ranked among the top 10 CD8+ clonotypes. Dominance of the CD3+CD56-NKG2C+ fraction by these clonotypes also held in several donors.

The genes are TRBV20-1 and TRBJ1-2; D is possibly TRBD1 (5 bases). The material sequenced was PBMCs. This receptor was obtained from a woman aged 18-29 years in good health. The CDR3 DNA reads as TGCAGTGCTAGTGAGGGGATGATTAACTACACCTTC. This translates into CSASEGMINYTF.